Shown below are 8 T cell receptor beta chains from a single sample sequenced in a study of Graves' ophthalmopathy and Graves' hyperthyroidism. Investigators amplified TCR beta CDR3 regions from RNA transcripts. Second-round multiplex PCR followed a first-round RT-PCR using HTBI primers. TCRdb reanalysed the multiplex PCR reads using MiXCR and keeps one entry per CDR3 protein. This sample carries 500,000 to 600,000 distinct CDR3 sequences, roughly 39% of them seen once, and the ten largest clones take over 3.5%. The sequenced sample consisted of peripheral blood or thyroid tissue (not recorded which). The receptors were gathered from an adult man with Graves' hyperthyroidism.

The chain joins TRBV5-1 to TRBJ1-6; weak D call: TRBD1 (5 bases). This CDR3 comprises 16 residues. The germline V and J ends were trimmed by 3 bases and 10 bases, with 20 bases remaining between them. The V gene's germline CDR1 is SGHRS and CDR2 YFSETQ. The CDR3, as DNA: TGCGCCAGCAGCTCCGCGGACACGGCAGAGGGGTCACCCCTCCACTTT. Translation: CASSSADTAEGSPLHF.

This clonotype was picked up many times. The chain uses TRBV7-2 and TRBJ2-7, with 9 positions matching TRBD2. Trimming cost V 2 bases and J 0 bases; bases outside gene matches: 8. The length of the CDR3 is 17 residues. Germline V gene data show CDR1 as SGHTA and CDR2 as FQGNSA. CDR3 nucleotide sequence: TGTGCCAGCAGCTTACCTAGCGGGGCTTTAAGCTCCTACGAGCAGTACTTC. Residues: CASSLPSGALSSYEQYF.

Ten or more counts support this clonotype. This rearrangement joins TRBV20-1 to TRBJ1-3; weak D call: TRBD1 (6 bases). The length of the CDR3 is 16 residues. Trimming took off 6 bases at V and 0 bases at J, with 18 bases between the two ends. Germline CDR1 DFQATT, CDR2 SNEGSKA (reference sequence). The CDR3 region is CSARGGGPLSGNTIYF. The CDR3 DNA follows: TGCAGTGCCAGGGGTGGAGGGCCCCTCTCTGGAAACACCATATATTTT.

About this clonotype: It may be a read error: a sequence one base away is much more abundant. This rearrangement joins TRBV4-3 to TRBJ1-2; no firm D call. The germline V gene encodes CDR1 LGHNA and CDR2 YSLEER. The CDR3 runs to 13 residues. The CDR3 region has the DNA TGCGCCGGCAGCCAAGTAAACCTTGTGGGCTACACCTTC. This gives the protein CAGSQVNLVGYTF.

The chain couples TRBV29-1 to TRBJ1-1; 8 bases match TRBD1. Trimming removed 7 bases from V and 4 bases from J; junction bases left unmatched: 8. Per the germline V gene, CDR1 is SQVTM and CDR2 is ANQGSEA. This CDR3 has 13 residues. As DNA, the CDR3 is TGCAGCGGAGTGACAGGGGTTACCACTGAAGCTTTCTTT. Amino acids: CSGVTGVTTEAFF.

Of note for this clonotype: The junction differs from germline at one of its ends, possibly a read error. The rearrangement joins TRBV6-1 to TRBJ1-1, with D perhaps matching TRBD1 (5 bases). The CDR3 loop spans 15 amino acids. Germline-derived CDR1 and CDR2 are MNHNS and SASEGT. CDR3 region: CASGEVPGLNTEAFF. The DNA of the CDR3 is TGTGCCAGCGGTGAAGTTCCAGGGCTGAACACTGAAGCTTTCTTT.

The CDR3 region has the DNA TGCAGCTTTGGGGCTGGGCAAGAGACCCAGTACTTC. It encodes CSFGAGQETQYF. The chain uses TRBV29-1 and TRBJ2-5; D perhaps matches TRBD1 (5 bases). The germline V gene encodes CDR1 SQVTM and CDR2 ANQGSEA. V was cut by 8 bases and J by 2 bases, with 12 bases left in between. This CDR3 has 12 amino acids. Variable domain in full (rest from reference TRBV29-1 and TRBJ2-5): SAVISQKPSRDICQRGTSLTIQCQVDSQVTMMFWYRQQPGQSLTLIATANQGSEATYESGFVIDKFPISRPNLTFSTLTVSNMSPEDSSIYLCSFGAGQETQYFGPGTRLLVL.

This clonotype was recorded only once. The CDR3 region is CSARAGQGPYEQYF. The CDR3 DNA is TGCAGTGCTAGAGCGGGACAGGGACCCTACGAGCAGTACTTC. J is TRBJ2-7 and V is TRBV20-1; 9 positions match TRBD1. In germline, CDR1 is DFQATT, CDR2 SNEGSKA (reference sequence). V shed 1 base, J shed 2 bases, and the junction held 3 bases outside the gene matches. There are 14 residues in the CDR3.